This T cell receptor (beta chain) was recorded in a study of blood T cell repertoires in COVID-19. The CDR3 extends over 16 amino acids. The V gene lost 0 bases and the J gene lost 0 bases, with 6 bases spanning the gap. Germline CDR1 reads ENHRY; CDR2 reads SYGVKD. Clones were sequenced by immunoSEQ multiplex PCR, and TCRdb holds only the in-frame ones, with some missing. The sample lists 200,000 or so clones, over 70% seen once, with 4.5% to 7% in the top ten. The sequence derives from a woman in her 70s with acute or convalescent COVID-19. The sequenced material came from peripheral blood. The gene calls are TRBV10-3 and TRBJ2-6, with D hard to call. CDR3 sequence reads: CAISESAISGANVLTF. In DNA, the CDR3 is TGTGCCATCAGTGAGTCGGCAATCTCTGGGGCCAACGTCCTGACTTTC.